This entry lists 8 T cell receptor beta chains sequenced from one sample in a study of cytomegalovirus exposure and HLA in healthy donors. Researchers ran the PCR with 60 Vbeta and 13 Jbeta primers. Some clones are missing from TCRdb's copy, which holds only in-frame ones; the method was immunoSEQ multiplex PCR. The sample carries tens of thousands of clones, under 85% recorded once. The sequenced sample consisted of PBMCs. These receptors all stem from a man aged 50 or older in good health and CMV-seronegative.

V gene TRBV30 combines with J gene TRBJ1-2, with D possibly being TRBD1 (5 bases). The CDR3 has 15 residues. V shed 5 bases and J shed 4 bases, with 20 bases lying between them. Germline CDR1 and CDR2: GTSNPN and SVGIG (reference sequence). The CDR3 DNA reads TGTGCCTGGGCCAACGGGGGGGGACGTACCTATGGCTACACCTTC. This gives the protein CAWANGGGRTYGYTF.

The V gene is TRBV19, the J gene TRBJ1-2; D unclear. CDR1 and CDR2 from the germline V gene are LNHDA and SQIVND (reference sequence). Trimming removed 5 bases at V and 4 bases at J, with 14 bases between. The CDR3 sequence is 14 residues long. Here the CDR3 reads CASSSSYVRYGYTF. DNA of the CDR3: TGTGCCAGTAGTTCCTCTTACGTGCGCTATGGCTACACCTTC.

J is TRBJ2-3 and V is TRBV7-6; the match to TRBD2 covers 11 bases. CDR3 size: 14 residues. CDR1 SGHVS and CDR2 FNYEAQ come from the germline V gene. V shed 3 bases, J shed 6 bases, and the junction held 2 bases outside the gene matches. This CDR3 is CASSFSGGVDTQYF. The CDR3 bases are TGTGCCAGCAGCTTTAGCGGGGGGGTTGATACGCAGTATTTT.

V usage is TRBV10-3 and J usage is TRBJ1-2; 8 bases line up with TRBD1. The germline CDR1 and CDR2 sequences are ENHRY and SYGVKD. This CDR3 has 13 amino acids. V lost 5 bases to trimming and J lost 6 bases; unmatched junction nucleotides: 5. CDR3 in amino acids: CAISSGGANGYTF. DNA for the CDR3: TGTGCCATCAGTTCAGGGGGCGCAAATGGCTACACCTTC.

The gene calls are TRBV29-1 and TRBJ2-1, with D possibly matching TRBD2 (7 bases). This CDR3 has 11 amino acids. The V end was cut by 6 bases, the J end by 12 bases, with 15 bases between. The germline V gene has CDR1 SQVTM and CDR2 ANQGSEA. The CDR3 nucleotides are TGCAGCGTGTGGGGGGGCCGGGGGCAGTTCTTC. Amino acids: CSVWGGRGQFF.

The CDR3 region has the DNA TGTGCCAGCAGCTCCTGGACTAGCGTAATCTGGGATACGCAGTATTTT. Its protein product is CASSSWTSVIWDTQYF. This sequence joins TRBV5-4 and TRBJ2-3; TRBD2 matches 9 bases. The trim removed 3 bases at V and 6 bases at J, leaving 11 bases unmatched. The CDR3 length is 16 residues. CDR1 is SGHNT and CDR2 is YYREEE in the germline V gene (reference sequence). Full variable domain (missing parts from reference TRBV5-4 and TRBJ2-3): ETGVTQSPTHLIKTRGQQVTLRCSSQSGHNTVSWYQQALGQGPQFIFQYYREEENGRGNFPPRFSGLQFPNYSSELNVNALELDDSALYLCASSSWTSVIWDTQYFGPGTRLTVL.

The chain joins TRBV5-1 to TRBJ1-5, with TRBD1 as a possible D gene (6 bases). Trimming removed 4 bases from V and 3 bases from J, with 11 bases in between. The CDR3 has 14 amino acids. From germline, CDR1 is SGHRS and CDR2 YFSETQ. CDR3 residues: CASSTGQNNQPQHF. CDR3 bases: TGCGCCAGCAGCACAGGGCAAAACAATCAGCCCCAGCATTTT.

The V and J genes are TRBV6-5 and TRBJ2-3; 7 bases map to TRBD2. The J segment lost 4 bases and the V segment lost 10 bases, leaving 14 bases of the junction unmatched. The CDR3 consists of 15 residues. Per the germline V gene, CDR1 is MNHEY and CDR2 is SVGAGI. In nucleotides, the CDR3 is TGTGCCATCAATCAGGGACGGCGGGGGTCAGATACGCAGTATTTT. Its translation is CAINQGRRGSDTQYF.